This T cell receptor beta chain was recovered during a study of T-cell reconstitution after alpha-beta-depleted transplantation in children. As it was prepared, the TCRbeta library received unique molecular identifiers. Each CDR3 protein is one row after TCRdb ran MiXCR on the PCR reads. In the table there are about a million distinct CDR3 sequences, about 29% of which are singletons. Comment on this clonotype: Its specificity is not known.

General study points: Two months or so post-transplant, alpha-beta T cells reportedly derived from several hundred expanded graft clones.

There are 13 residues in the CDR3. V gave up 5 bases and J gave up 5 bases; unmatched junction bases: 5. The chain has TRBV12-3 or TRBV12-4 and TRBJ2-7, with TRBD1 identical over 8 bases. The sample in question was PBMCs, mostly from graft donor cells, obtained 360 days after TCRalphabeta/CD19-depleted stem cell transplant. This receptor was obtained from a boy in the first two years of life who had a stem cell transplant for SCID, so the T cells may come from the graft donor. The CDR3 spells CASSQRTGNEQYF. The CDR3 DNA reads TGTGCCAGCAGTCAGCGGACAGGGAACGAGCAGTACTTC.